Presented here are 9 T cell receptor beta chains from one specimen sequenced in a study of CD8+CD57+ T cells in acquired aplastic anemia. Genomic DNA acted as the template from which TCR beta VDJ combination and CDR3 sequence profiling were carried out. TCRdb re-called the reads with MiXCR, one entry per CDR3 protein. Of around 200,000 distinct CDR3 sequences listed, about 50% are singletons. CD8+CD57+ cell expansion had been shown by flow cytometry in patients chosen for sequencing. The specimen sequenced was sorted CD4+, CD8+, or CD8+CD57+ T cells (not recorded which) from PBMCs. The receptors stem from a human donor with aplastic anemia.

This clonotype was seen once. The chain is built from TRBV19 and TRBJ2-5; 9 positions agree with TRBD1. CDR1 is LNHDA and CDR2 is SQIVND in the germline V gene (reference sequence). The J segment lost 5 bases and the V segment lost 6 bases, leaving 1 base of the junction unmatched. The CDR3 sequence is 12 residues long. The CDR3 sequence is CASRDRGETQYF. The CDR3 DNA reads TGTGCCAGTAGGGACAGGGGCGAGACCCAGTACTTC.

There are a few counts of this clonotype. This chain uses TRBV6-2 or TRBV6-3 with TRBJ2-3, with D tentatively TRBD1 (6 bases). This CDR3 comprises 16 residues. CDR1 and CDR2 (germline): MNHEY, SVGEGT. Trimming cost V 6 bases and J 8 bases, with 24 bases left between them. The CDR3: CASRLQGSSVSGTQYF. CDR3 bases: TGTGCCAGCAGGCTACAGGGTAGCAGTGTCAGTGGTACGCAGTATTTT.

This clonotype appeared many times. The rearrangement joins TRBV12-3 or TRBV12-4 to TRBJ1-3; tentatively, D is TRBD1 (5 bases). The CDR3 consists of 14 residues. V lost 5 bases to trimming and J lost 0 bases, with 8 bases between them. The CDR3 coding sequence is TGTGCCAGCAGTGGGACGTTCTCTGGAAACACCATATATTTT. Protein: CASSGTFSGNTIYF.

The rearrangement uses TRBV20-1 and TRBJ1-6; D unresolved. From germline, CDR1 is DFQATT and CDR2 SNEGSKA (reference sequence). Trimming stripped 0 bases from V and 9 bases from J, with 6 bases between. The CDR3 covers 12 residues. The CDR3 DNA reads as TGCAGTGCTAGAGATAGGCTTTCACCCCTCCACTTT. Translating gives CSARDRLSPLHF.

This clonotype has a count of ten or more. The J gene is TRBJ1-4, the V gene TRBV7-9; TRBD1 matches at 7 bases. In germline, CDR1 is SEHNR, CDR2 FQNEAQ (reference sequence). The V segment lost 0 bases and the J segment 7 bases; nucleotides outside the gene matches: 5. The CDR3 runs 15 residues. The CDR3, as DNA: TGTGCCAGCAGCTTAGCGAGGGGGCGCGGTGAAAAACTGTTTTTT. Its translation: CASSLARGRGEKLFF. Filled out from reference TRBV7-9 and TRBJ1-4, the complete variable domain reads DTGVSQNPRHKITKRGQNVTFRCDPISEHNRLYWYRQTLGQGPEFLTYFQNEAQLEKSRLLSDRFSAERPKGSFSTLEIQRTEQGDSAMYLCASSLARGRGEKLFFGSGTQLSVL.

This chain connects TRBV5-4 to TRBJ1-1; 9 bases are a match to TRBD1. Germline lookup yields CDR1 SGHNT and CDR2 YYREEE (reference sequence). Unmatched junction bases numbered 12, after V lost 6 bases and J lost 0 bases. The length of the CDR3 is 17 residues. CDR3 DNA: TGTGCCAGCAACCCTAGACAGGGGGGTCTGATGAACACTGAAGCTTTCTTT. Protein sequence: CASNPRQGGLMNTEAFF. The variable domain in full, with the rest retrieved from reference TRBV5-4 and TRBJ1-1, is ETGVTQSPTHLIKTRGQQVTLRCSSQSGHNTVSWYQQALGQGPQFIFQYYREEENGRGNFPPRFSGLQFPNYSSELNVNALELDDSALYLCASNPRQGGLMNTEAFFGQGTRLTVV.

The V gene is TRBV19, the J gene TRBJ1-6; D may be TRBD1 (6 bases). The CDR3 loop spans 14 amino acids. The ends were cut back, 6 bases at V and 10 bases at J, with 16 bases in the middle. From germline, CDR1 is LNHDA and CDR2 SQIVND (reference sequence). CDR3 nucleotides: TGTGCCAGTAGAGTCGGGGGGCTTCAATCACCCCTCCACTTT. This sequence encodes CASRVGGLQSPLHF.

This clonotype was found once. V is TRBV10-3 and J is TRBJ1-3, with TRBD1 matching 7 bases. The CDR3 runs to 15 residues. Germline CDR1 ENHRY, CDR2 SYGVKD. J was trimmed by 8 bases and V by 7 bases; bases with no gene match: 14. This CDR3 reads CAITDTADRADTIYF. In DNA form, the CDR3 reads TGTGCCATCACCGATACTGCTGACAGGGCGGACACCATATATTTT.

This clonotype was detected only a few times. This could be a read error, since a much larger clone is one nucleotide away. The chain has TRBV2 and TRBJ2-3; 10 bases fit TRBD2. The CDR3 sequence is 17 residues long. Per the germline V gene, CDR1 is SNHLY and CDR2 is FYNNEI. CDR3 in DNA: TGTGCCAGCAGTGATTGGACTAGCGGACCTAGCACAGATGCGCAGTATTTT. Protein sequence: CASSDWTSGPSTDAQYF.